The rows below give T cell receptor beta chains drawn from one sample of a study of radiation and T cells in renal cell carcinoma. The data were produced by immunoSEQ multiplex PCR, yet TCRdb's version contains in-frame clones alone and is incomplete. The profile shows tens of thousands of clones, more than 45% of them singletons. The material sequenced was tumor tissue, taken from a patient whose treatment included radiotherapy and nephrectomy. The receptor set was obtained from a woman between 50 and 59 years old with renal cell carcinoma. Both conserved end residues are part of each CDR3. A D gene is named only where the DNA matches it firmly. Clone size is not always given. Where it is, it says once, few, many or a class for expanded clones.

>TRBJ2-7|TRBV27|NA|NA
CASTGPRPTYEQYF
TGTGCCAGCACCGGGCCCCGTCCCACCTACGAGCAGTACTTC
>TRBJ2-2|TRBV19|few|NA
CASSPPPQGNGELFF
TGTGCCAGTAGCCCGCCTCCCCAGGGAAACGGGGAGCTGTTTTTT
>TRBJ1-2|TRBV7-9|many|NA
CASSLGRLEGFYGYTF
TGTGCCAGCAGCTTAGGACGTCTAGAGGGTTTCTATGGCTACACCTTC
>TRBJ2-7|TRBV6-5|few|NA
CASSFDGDSYEQYF
TGTGCCAGCAGTTTCGACGGTGACTCCTACGAGCAGTACTTC
>TRBJ1-1|TRBV27|few|NA
CASSSRPSTNTEAFF
TGTGCCAGCAGTTCACGACCTTCCACCAACACTGAAGCTTTCTTT
>TRBJ1-1|TRBV7-6|few|NA
CASSGTRGGGTEAFF
TGTGCCAGCAGCGGGACGAGGGGAGGGGGGACTGAAGCTTTCTTT
>TRBJ1-5|TRBV6-6|NA|NA
CASSQLGGDQPQHF
TGTGCCAGCAGTCAGTTGGGGGGGGATCAGCCCCAGCATTTT
>TRBJ1-2|TRBV6-5|NA|NA
CASTAGDNYGYTF
TGTGCCAGCACCGCCGGGGATAACTATGGCTACACCTTC
>TRBJ1-2|TRBV6-5|NA|TRBD1
CASRKGQGINYGYTF
TGTGCCAGCAGAAAAGGACAGGGGATTAACTATGGCTACACCTTC
>TRBJ2-6|TRBV5-6|NA|NA
CASTQPRASGANVLTF
TGTGCCAGCACCCAACCACGAGCCTCTGGGGCCAACGTCCTGACTTTC
>TRBJ2-3|TRBV30|NA|TRBD1
CAWSETGAPTQYF
TGTGCCTGGAGCGAGACAGGGGCCCCCACTCAGTATTTT
>TRBJ2-7|TRBV2|NA|TRBD1
CASSVSRQGGNEQYF
TGTGCCAGCAGTGTCTCCCGACAGGGGGGCAACGAGCAGTACTTC
>TRBJ1-2|TRBV18|NA|NA
CASSPLRTPFYGYTF
TGTGCCAGCTCACCACTCAGGACCCCCTTCTATGGCTACACCTTC
>TRBJ2-5|TRBV7-7|NA|NA
CASSSTGTYQETQYF
TGTGCTAGCAGCTCTACCGGGACGTATCAAGAGACCCAGTACTTC
>TRBJ2-7|TRBV7-9|NA|NA
CASSPQRGGHEQYF
TGTGCCAGCAGCCCTCAAAGGGGAGGCCACGAGCAGTACTTC
>TRBJ1-5|TRBV5-1|NA|NA
CASSFDSNQPQHF
TGCGCCAGCAGCTTCGATAGCAATCAGCCCCAGCATTTT
>TRBJ2-7|TRBV9|few|NA
CASSVADGTYEQYF
TGTGCCAGCAGCGTAGCAGACGGTACCTACGAGCAGTACTTC
>TRBJ1-2|TRBV6-5|many|NA
CATSTGKANYGYTF
TGTGCCACCTCAACAGGGAAAGCTAACTATGGCTACACCTTC
>TRBJ1-5|TRBV6-5|NA|NA
CASSLADSNQPQHF
TGTGCCAGCAGTTTGGCAGATAGCAATCAGCCCCAGCATTTT
>TRBJ1-2|TRBV7-9|few|TRBD1
CASSYRDSANYGYTF
TGTGCCAGCAGCTACCGGGACAGCGCTAACTATGGCTACACCTTC
>TRBJ1-1|TRBV10-3|few|NA
CAIRADGYMNTEAFF
TGTGCCATCAGGGCCGACGGATACATGAACACTGAAGCTTTCTTT
>TRBJ1-4|TRBV5-1|NA|NA
CASSSAGVEKLFF
TGCGCCAGCAGCTCTGCAGGGGTCGAAAAACTGTTTTTT
>TRBJ1-3|TRBV6-5|NA|NA
CASSTRGSGNTIYF
TGTGCCAGCAGTACTAGGGGGAGCGGAAACACCATATATTTT
>TRBJ2-1|TRBV19|NA|TRBD2
CASSIFSGGATEQFF
TGTGCCAGTAGTATTTTTAGCGGGGGGGCAACTGAGCAGTTCTTC
>TRBJ1-4|TRBV7-9|once|NA
CASSLGAGDEKLFF
TGTGCCAGCAGCTTAGGGGCAGGGGATGAAAAACTGTTTTTT
>TRBJ1-2|TRBV6-4|NA|NA
CASSGKDAGPLYGYTF
TGTGCCAGCAGTGGCAAAGACGCCGGTCCCCTCTATGGCTACACCTTC
>TRBJ2-7|TRBV7-2|NA|NA
CASSATYEQYF
TGTGCCAGCAGCGCCACCTACGAGCAGTACTTC
>TRBJ2-1|TRBV6-1|NA|TRBD1
CASDGTGASKQFF
TGTGCCAGCGACGGGACAGGGGCAAGTAAGCAGTTCTTC
>TRBJ2-5|TRBV30|NA|TRBD2
CAWSAGGRETQYF
TGTGCCTGGAGTGCGGGGGGGCGAGAGACCCAGTACTTC
>TRBJ2-2|TRBV4-2|NA|NA
CASSLPGGGELFF
TGTGCCAGCAGCCTCCCCGGGGGTGGGGAGCTGTTTTTT
>TRBJ2-7|TRBV2|NA|TRBD2
CASSSPGTSGGTALYEQYF
TGTGCCAGCAGTTCCCCCGGGACTAGCGGGGGGACAGCACTCTACGAGCAGTACTTC
>TRBJ2-7|TRBV7-2|NA|NA
CASSLGGVQVDEQYF
TGTGCCAGCAGCTTAGGAGGGGTCCAGGTGGACGAGCAGTACTTC
>TRBJ2-7|TRBV5-4|few|NA
CASSQDRRGPYEQYF
TGCGCCAGCAGCCAAGATCGACGGGGCCCGTACGAGCAGTACTTC
>TRBJ1-1|TRBV5-6|NA|NA
CASSRGRGARNTEAFF
TGTGCCAGCAGCCGGGGGCGGGGGGCCCGGAACACTGAAGCTTTCTTT
>TRBJ2-2|TRBV5-1|many|NA
CASRWTVGDTGELFF
TGCGCCAGCAGATGGACTGTTGGGGACACCGGGGAGCTGTTTTTT
>TRBJ1-2|TRBV11-1|few|NA
CASSSYRGGYTF
TGTGCCAGCAGCTCTTACAGAGGTGGCTACACCTTC
>TRBJ2-7|TRBV7-9|NA|NA
CASSFQGGGYEQYF
TGTGCCAGCAGCTTCCAGGGGGGTGGTTACGAGCAGTACTTC
>TRBJ1-1|TRBV29-1|few|NA
CSVATGNTEAFF
TGCAGCGTTGCCACAGGGAACACTGAAGCTTTCTTT
>TRBJ2-3|TRBV6-4|NA|NA
CASSDLPGRGTDTQYF
TGTGCCAGCAGTGACTTGCCGGGACGGGGCACAGATACGCAGTATTTT
>TRBJ2-1|TRBV7-7|NA|NA
CASSPGGNEQFF
TGTGCTAGCAGTCCCGGGGGCAATGAGCAGTTCTTC
>TRBJ1-2|TRBV15|NA|NA
CATSRDQGRAPNYGYTF
TGTGCCACCAGCAGAGATCAAGGCAGGGCGCCTAACTATGGCTACACCTTC
>TRBJ2-7|TRBV5-1|NA|NA
CASSPDGIGYEQYF
TGCGCCAGCAGCCCGGACGGGATTGGGTACGAGCAGTACTTC
>TRBJ1-4|TRBV14|NA|NA
CASSQGTAGEKLFF
TGTGCCAGCAGCCAAGGGACAGCCGGTGAAAAACTGTTTTTT
>TRBJ2-7|TRBV5-6|few|NA
CASSLVGDEQYF
TGTGCCAGCAGCTTGGTCGGGGACGAGCAGTACTTC
>TRBJ1-5|TRBV2|medium-sized|NA
CASSERIRVNQPQHF
TGTGCCAGCAGTGAAAGGATAAGGGTCAATCAGCCCCAGCATTTT
>TRBJ1-1|TRBV15|NA|NA
CATSREEVRGAFF
TGTGCCACCAGCAGAGAGGAAGTTAGGGGAGCTTTCTTT
>TRBJ1-6|TRBV13|once|TRBD1
CASSLGGTGYALDSPLHF
TGTGCCAGCAGCTTAGGGGGGACAGGGTATGCCCTAGATTCACCCCTCCACTTT
>TRBJ2-3|TRBV29-1|NA|TRBD2
CSVERSGGADTQYF
TGCAGCGTTGAGAGGAGCGGGGGGGCGGATACGCAGTATTTT
>TRBJ2-5|TRBV2|few|NA
CASSDNPRPPKETQYF
TGTGCCAGCAGTGACAATCCGAGACCCCCGAAAGAGACCCAGTACTTC
>TRBJ1-6|TRBV7-3|many|NA
CASSLRQANSPLHF
TGTGCCAGCAGCTTACGGCAGGCCAATTCACCCCTCCACTTT
>TRBJ1-5|TRBV6-6|NA|NA
CASSYQGFDRNQPQHF
TGTGCCAGCAGTTACCAAGGATTTGACAGAAATCAGCCCCAGCATTTT